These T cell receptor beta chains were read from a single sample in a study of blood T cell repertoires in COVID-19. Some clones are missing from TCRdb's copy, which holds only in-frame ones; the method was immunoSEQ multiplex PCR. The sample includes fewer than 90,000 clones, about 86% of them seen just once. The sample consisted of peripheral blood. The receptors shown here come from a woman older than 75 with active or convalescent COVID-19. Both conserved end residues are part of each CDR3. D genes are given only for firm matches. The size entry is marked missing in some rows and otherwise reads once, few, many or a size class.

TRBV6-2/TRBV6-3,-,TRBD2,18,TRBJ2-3,TGTGCCAGCAGTCCCCGGCTAGCGGGATCTGCTAGCACAGATACGCAGTATTTT,CASSPRLAGSASTDTQYF
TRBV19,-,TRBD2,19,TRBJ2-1,TGTGCCAGTAGTATGGGGAGACTAGCGGGAGAAGGAACCTACAATGAGCAGTTCTTC,CASSMGRLAGEGTYNEQFF
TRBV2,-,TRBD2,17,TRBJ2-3,TGTGCCAGCAGTGAAGCGGGAACTAGCGGGGTCACAGATACGCAGTATTTT,CASSEAGTSGVTDTQYF
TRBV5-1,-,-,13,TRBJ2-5,TGCGCCAGCAGCTTGATGAGGGAAGAGACCCAGTACTTC,CASSLMREETQYF
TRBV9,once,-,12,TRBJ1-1,TGTGCCAGCAGCGTCGTAGACACTGAAGCTTTCTTT,CASSVVDTEAFF
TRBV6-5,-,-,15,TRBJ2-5,TGTGCCAGCAGTTACTCGGTGGGCCGGAAAGAGACCCAGTACTTC,CASSYSVGRKETQYF
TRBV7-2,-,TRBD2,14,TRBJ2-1,TGTGCCAGCAGCCCCACTTTAGCGGGGGGCCCGCAGTTCTTC,CASSPTLAGGPQFF
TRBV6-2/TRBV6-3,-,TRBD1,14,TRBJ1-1,TGTGCCAGCAGTTTGACAGGGTCGAACACTGAAGCTTTCTTT,CASSLTGSNTEAFF
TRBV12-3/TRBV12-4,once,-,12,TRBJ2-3,TGTGCCAGCAGCTCCTCCACAGATACGCAGTATTTT,CASSSSTDTQYF
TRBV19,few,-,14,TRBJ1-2,TGTGGTACTACTCGGGGGGGCGCAGGCTATGGCTACACCTTC,CGTTRGGAGYGYTF
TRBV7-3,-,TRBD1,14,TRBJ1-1,TGTGCCAGCAGCTCCCTCACAGGGGACACTGAAGCTTTCTTT,CASSSLTGDTEAFF
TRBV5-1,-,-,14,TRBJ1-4,TGCGCCAGCAGCCCCCGACAGGATTACGAAAAACTGTTTTTT,CASSPRQDYEKLFF
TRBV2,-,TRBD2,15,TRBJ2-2,TGTGCCAGCAGACAAACGGGGGGAAATACCGGGGAGCTGTTTTTT,CASRQTGGNTGELFF
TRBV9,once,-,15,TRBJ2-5,TGTGCCAGCAGCGTAGGGGGGACTGTGAGGGAGACCCAGTACTTC,CASSVGGTVRETQYF
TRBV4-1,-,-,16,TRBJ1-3,TGCGCCAGCAGCCAAGATCCGGGGTACTCTGGAAACACCATATATTTT,CASSQDPGYSGNTIYF
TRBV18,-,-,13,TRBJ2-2,TGTGCCAGCTCACCAGGGCTCCCCGGGGAGCTGTTTTTT,CASSPGLPGELFF
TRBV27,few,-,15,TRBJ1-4,TGTGCCAGCAGGGCACAGGGAGGGGGGAATGAAAAACTGTTTTTT,CASRAQGGGNEKLFF
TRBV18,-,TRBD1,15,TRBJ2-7,TGTGCCAGCTCACAGTGGACAGGGGGGTCCTACGAGCAGTACTTC,CASSQWTGGSYEQYF
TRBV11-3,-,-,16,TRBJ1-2,TGTGCCAGCAGCTTAGAGGGTCGCAGGGGTAACTATGGCTACACCTTC,CASSLEGRRGNYGYTF
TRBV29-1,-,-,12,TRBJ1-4,TGCAGCGGTTTAGGGGTGGATGAAAAACTGTTTTTT,CSGLGVDEKLFF
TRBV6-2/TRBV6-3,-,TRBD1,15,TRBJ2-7,TGTGCCAGCAGCCGGAGCAGGACAGGGGCCTACGAGCAGTACTTC,CASSRSRTGAYEQYF
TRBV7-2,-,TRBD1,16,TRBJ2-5,TGTGCCAGCAGCCCGAGACAGGGGGCGCGGGAAGAGACCCAGTACTTC,CASSPRQGAREETQYF
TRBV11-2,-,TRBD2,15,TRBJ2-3,TGTGCCAGCAGCTGGGGGGGGGTTTTCACAGATACGCAGTATTTT,CASSWGGVFTDTQYF
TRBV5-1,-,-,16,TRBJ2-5,TGCGCCAGCAGCTTGATAGATAGCAGGGCTGGGGAGACCCAGTACTTC,CASSLIDSRAGETQYF
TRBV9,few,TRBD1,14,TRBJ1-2,TGTGCCAGCAGCGCAGAAGGGACAGGTTATGGCTACACCTTC,CASSAEGTGYGYTF
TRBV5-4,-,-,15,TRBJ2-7,TGTGCCAGCAGCTTGGACGGGAGCCGGGGTGGCGAGCAGTACTTC,CASSLDGSRGGEQYF
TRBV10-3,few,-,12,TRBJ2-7,TGTGCCATCAGTGAGTCGCGGTACGAGCAGTACTTC,CAISESRYEQYF
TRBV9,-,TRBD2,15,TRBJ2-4,TGTGCCAGCAGCGCTACCGTCGGGGGGAAGGACATTCAGTACTTC,CASSATVGGKDIQYF
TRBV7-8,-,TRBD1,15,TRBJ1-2,TGTGCCAGCAGCTTAGACGACAGGGAGAACTATGGCTACACCTTC,CASSLDDRENYGYTF
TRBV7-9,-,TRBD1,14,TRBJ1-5,TGTGCCAGCAGCCGGGACAGGGGCGGCCAGCCCCAGCATTTT,CASSRDRGGQPQHF
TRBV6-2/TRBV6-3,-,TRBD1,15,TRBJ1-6,TGTGCCAGCAGTTACAGGGACAGGGATCGTTCACCCCTCCACTTT,CASSYRDRDRSPLHF
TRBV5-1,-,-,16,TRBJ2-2,TGCGCCAGCTCCCCCCACAGGGACCCTAGCACCGGGGAGCTGTTTTTT,CASSPHRDPSTGELFF
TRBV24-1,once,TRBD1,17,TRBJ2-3,TGTGCCACCAGTGAACCCCGACAGGGGGTCTTGGCAGATACGCAGTATTTT,CATSEPRQGVLADTQYF
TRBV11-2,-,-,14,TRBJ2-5,TGTGCCAGCAGCCCAGCCTCCAGGGTAGAGACCCAGTACTTC,CASSPASRVETQYF
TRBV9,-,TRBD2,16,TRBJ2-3,TGTGCCAGCAGCCCCCGGACTAGCGGACGCACAGATACGCAGTATTTT,CASSPRTSGRTDTQYF
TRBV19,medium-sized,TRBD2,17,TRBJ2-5,TGTGCCAGTCGCCTATCTACGACTAGCGGGGCTCAAGAGACCCAGTACTTC,CASRLSTTSGAQETQYF
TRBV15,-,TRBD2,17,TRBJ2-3,TGTGCCACCAGCAGGGAAGTGACTAGCGGGAGTACAGATACGCAGTATTTT,CATSREVTSGSTDTQYF
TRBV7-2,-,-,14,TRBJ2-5,TGTGCCAGCAGCTTAGACAGGGCCCAAGAGACCCAGTACTTC,CASSLDRAQETQYF
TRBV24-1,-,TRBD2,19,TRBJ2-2,TGTGCCACCAGCGGTACTAGCGGGAGGGCCGATGGGAACACCGGGGAGCTGTTTTTT,CATSGTSGRADGNTGELFF
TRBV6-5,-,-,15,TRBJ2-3,TGTGCCAGCAGTTACCGGAGTTGGAATCTAGATACGCAGTATTTT,CASSYRSWNLDTQYF
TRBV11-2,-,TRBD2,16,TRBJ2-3,TGTGCCAGCAGCTTACTCCCAGCGGGAGTTTCAGATACGCAGTATTTT,CASSLLPAGVSDTQYF
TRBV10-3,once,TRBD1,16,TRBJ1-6,TGTGCCATCAGTGAGCCGTCCGGGACAGATAATTCACCCCTCCACTTT,CAISEPSGTDNSPLHF
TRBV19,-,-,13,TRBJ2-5,TGTGCCAGTAGTATTGGACAGCGAGAGACCCAGTACTTC,CASSIGQRETQYF
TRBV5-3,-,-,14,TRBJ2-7,TGTGCCAGAAAGGTGCCGGGAGACGCGTACGAGCAGTACTTC,CARKVPGDAYEQYF
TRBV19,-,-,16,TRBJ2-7,TGTGCCAGTAGTATAGGTCGCGGACAGACCTCCTACGAGCAGTACTTC,CASSIGRGQTSYEQYF
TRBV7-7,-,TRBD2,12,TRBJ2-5,TGTGCCAGCAGCACTAGCGGGGAGACCCAGTACTTC,CASSTSGETQYF
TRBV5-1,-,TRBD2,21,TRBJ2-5,TGCGCCAGCAGCAGACCGCCGGGACTAGCGGGGGGGCGCGTCCTGAAAGAGACCCAGTACTTC,CASSRPPGLAGGRVLKETQYF
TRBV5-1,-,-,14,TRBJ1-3,TGCGCCAGCAAAGAGGCTCCGTCTGGAAACACCATATATTTT,CASKEAPSGNTIYF
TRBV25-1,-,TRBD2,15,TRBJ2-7,TGTGCCAGCAGTAAATCGGGGGGGATAGCCTACGAGCAGTACTTC,CASSKSGGIAYEQYF
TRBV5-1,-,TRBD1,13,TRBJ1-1,TGCGCCAGCAGCTTGGAGGGGGCCGAAGTGGCTTTCTTT,CASSLEGAEVAFF
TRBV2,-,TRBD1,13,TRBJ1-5,TGTGCCAGCAGTGGGCAGGGGGATCAGCCCCAGCATTTT,CASSGQGDQPQHF
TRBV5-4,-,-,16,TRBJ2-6,TGTGCCAGCAGCGCTGGGGGGAGCTCTGGGGCCAACGTCCTGACTTTC,CASSAGGSSGANVLTF
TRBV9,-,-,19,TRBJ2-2,TGTGCCAGCAGCGTGGGAGGAGGGAGGACCCCCCAAAACACCGGGGAGCTGTTTTTT,CASSVGGGRTPQNTGELFF
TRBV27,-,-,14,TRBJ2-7,TGTGCCAGCACCCCATCTGGGGCGAGTTACGAGCAGTACTTC,CASTPSGASYEQYF
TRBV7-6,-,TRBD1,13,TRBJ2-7,TGTGCCAGCAGCCCGACAGGGTTCTACGAGCAGTACTTC,CASSPTGFYEQYF
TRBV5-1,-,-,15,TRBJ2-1,TGCGCCAGCAGCTTGGATACAGGCTCCTACAATGAGCAGTTCTTC,CASSLDTGSYNEQFF
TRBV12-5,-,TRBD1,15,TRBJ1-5,TGTGCTAGTGGTCCACGGGGACAGTTCAATCAGCCCCAGCATTTT,CASGPRGQFNQPQHF
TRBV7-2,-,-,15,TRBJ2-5,TGTGCCAGCAGCTTAGCGGGGCAGGGGGGAGAGACCCAGTACTTC,CASSLAGQGGETQYF
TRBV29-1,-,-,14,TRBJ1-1,TGCAGCGTTGAAAGGGGGGGAGGTGACACTGAAGCTTTCTTT,CSVERGGGDTEAFF